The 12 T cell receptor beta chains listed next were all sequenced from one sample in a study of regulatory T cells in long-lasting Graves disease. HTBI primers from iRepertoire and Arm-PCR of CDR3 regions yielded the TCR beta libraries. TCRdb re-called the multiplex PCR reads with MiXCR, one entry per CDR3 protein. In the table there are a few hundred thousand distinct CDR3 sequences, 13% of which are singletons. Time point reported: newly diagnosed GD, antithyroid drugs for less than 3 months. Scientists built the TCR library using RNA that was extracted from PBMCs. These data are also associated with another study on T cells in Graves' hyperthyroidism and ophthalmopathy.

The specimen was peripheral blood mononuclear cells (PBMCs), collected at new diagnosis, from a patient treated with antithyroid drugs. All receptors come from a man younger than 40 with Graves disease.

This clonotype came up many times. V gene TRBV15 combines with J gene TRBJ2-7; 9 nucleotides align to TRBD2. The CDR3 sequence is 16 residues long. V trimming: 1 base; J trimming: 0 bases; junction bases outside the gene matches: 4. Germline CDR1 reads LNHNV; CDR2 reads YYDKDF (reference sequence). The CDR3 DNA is TGTGCCACCAGCAGAGGCCTAGCGGGAAGCTCCTACGAGCAGTACTTC. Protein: CATSRGLAGSSYEQYF.

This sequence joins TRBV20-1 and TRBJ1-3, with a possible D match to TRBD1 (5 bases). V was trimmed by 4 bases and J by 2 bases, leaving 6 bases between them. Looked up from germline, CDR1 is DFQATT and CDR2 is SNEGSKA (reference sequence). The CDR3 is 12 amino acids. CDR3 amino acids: CSAKGTGNTIYF. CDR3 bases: TGCAGTGCTAAGGGGACTGGAAACACCATATATTTT.

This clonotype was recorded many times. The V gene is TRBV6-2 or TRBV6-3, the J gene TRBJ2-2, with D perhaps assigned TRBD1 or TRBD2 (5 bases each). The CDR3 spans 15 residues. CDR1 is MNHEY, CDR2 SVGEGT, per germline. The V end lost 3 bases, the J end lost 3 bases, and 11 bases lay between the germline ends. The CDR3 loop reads CASSYAGTDTGELFF. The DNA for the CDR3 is TGTGCCAGCAGTTATGCCGGGACGGACACCGGGGAGCTGTTTTTT.

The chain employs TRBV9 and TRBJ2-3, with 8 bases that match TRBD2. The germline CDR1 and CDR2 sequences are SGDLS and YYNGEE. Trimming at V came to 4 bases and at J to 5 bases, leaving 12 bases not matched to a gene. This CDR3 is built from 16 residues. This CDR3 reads CASSPSAGEVGDTQYF. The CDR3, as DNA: TGTGCCAGCAGCCCCTCAGCGGGAGAGGTGGGAGATACGCAGTATTTT.

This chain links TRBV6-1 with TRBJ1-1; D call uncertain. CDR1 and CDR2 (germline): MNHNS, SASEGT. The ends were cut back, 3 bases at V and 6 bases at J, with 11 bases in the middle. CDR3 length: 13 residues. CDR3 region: CASSDREGSEAFF. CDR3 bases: TGTGCCAGCAGTGATCGGGAGGGCTCTGAAGCTTTCTTT.

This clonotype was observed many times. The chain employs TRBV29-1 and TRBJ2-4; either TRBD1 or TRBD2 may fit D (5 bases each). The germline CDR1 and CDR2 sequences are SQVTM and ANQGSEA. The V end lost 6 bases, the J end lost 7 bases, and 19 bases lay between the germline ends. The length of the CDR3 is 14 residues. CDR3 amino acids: CSVQTPGSSNIQYF. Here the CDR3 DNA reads TGCAGCGTCCAAACCCCAGGGAGCAGCAACATTCAGTACTTC.

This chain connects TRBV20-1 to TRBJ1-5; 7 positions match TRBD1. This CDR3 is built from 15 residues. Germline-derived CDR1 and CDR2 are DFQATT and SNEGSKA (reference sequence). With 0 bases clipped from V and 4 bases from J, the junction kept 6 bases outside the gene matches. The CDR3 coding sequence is TGCAGTGCTAGAGATCCGTACAGGGGAAATCAGCCCCAGCATTTT. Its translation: CSARDPYRGNQPQHF.

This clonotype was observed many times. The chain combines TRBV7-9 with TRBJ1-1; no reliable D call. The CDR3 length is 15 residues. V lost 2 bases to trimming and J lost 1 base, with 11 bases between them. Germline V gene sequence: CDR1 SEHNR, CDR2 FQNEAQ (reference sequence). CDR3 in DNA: TGTGCCAGCAGCTTAACCAGCGGGCCGAACACTGAAGCTTTCTTT. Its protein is CASSLTSGPNTEAFF.

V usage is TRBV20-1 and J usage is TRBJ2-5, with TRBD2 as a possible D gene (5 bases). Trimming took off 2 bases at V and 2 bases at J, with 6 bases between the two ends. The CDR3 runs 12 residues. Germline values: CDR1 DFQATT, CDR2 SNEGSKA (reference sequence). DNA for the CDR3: TGCAGTGCTAGAAAGCGGCAAGAGACCCAGTACTTC. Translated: CSARKRQETQYF.

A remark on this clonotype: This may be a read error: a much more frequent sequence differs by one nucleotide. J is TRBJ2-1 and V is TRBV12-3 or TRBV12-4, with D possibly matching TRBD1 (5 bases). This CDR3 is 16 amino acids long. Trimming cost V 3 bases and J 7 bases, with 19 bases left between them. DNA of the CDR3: TGTGCCAGCAGTTTGGGGCCCGGGCAGGCATATAATGAGCAGTTCTTC. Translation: CASSLGPGQAYNEQFF.

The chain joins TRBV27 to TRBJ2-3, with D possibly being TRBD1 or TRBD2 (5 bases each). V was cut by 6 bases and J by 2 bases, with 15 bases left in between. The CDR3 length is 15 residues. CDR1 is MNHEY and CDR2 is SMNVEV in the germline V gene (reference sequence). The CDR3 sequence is CASRWGTSDTDTQYF. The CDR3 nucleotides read TGTGCCAGCAGATGGGGGACCAGTGACACAGATACGCAGTATTTT.

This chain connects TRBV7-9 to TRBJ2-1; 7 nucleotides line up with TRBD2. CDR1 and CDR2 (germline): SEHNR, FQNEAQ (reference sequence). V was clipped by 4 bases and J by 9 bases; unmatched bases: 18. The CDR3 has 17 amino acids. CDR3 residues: CASSSQAGTSTSSEQFF. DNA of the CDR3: TGTGCCAGCAGCTCCCAAGCGGGAACATCCACATCTAGTGAGCAGTTCTTC.